Listed below are T cell receptor beta chains from one sample, sequenced in a study of CD4+ T cells in melanoma. Clones were read by immunoSEQ multiplex PCR, and TCRdb kept only the in-frame ones, dropping some. The sample has some 9,900 clones, approximately 72% seen once. The sequencing sample was made of tumor tissue. The source is a human donor with melanoma. CDR3s include the opening cysteine and the closing phenylalanine or tryptophan. A D gene is named only where the DNA matches it firmly. Part of the rows lack a size; the others show once, few, many or a class for expanded clones.

.	.	TRBJ1-5	TRBV5-1	TGCGCCAGCAGCTCGATGACAGACCATCAGCCCCAGCATTTT	CASSSMTDHQPQHF
TRBD1	few	TRBJ1-1	TRBV7-9	TGTGCCAGCAGCTCCCAGGGGGCGAGCACTGAAGCTTTCTTT	CASSSQGASTEAFF
TRBD2	.	TRBJ2-1	TRBV2	TGTGCCAGCAGCCTTACTAGCGCCAGCTCCTACAATGAGCAGTTCTTC	CASSLTSASSYNEQFF
.	few	TRBJ1-6	TRBV6-1	TGTGCCAGCAGTGACGGGGGTTGGTACAGTAATTCACCCCTCCACTTT	CASSDGGWYSNSPLHF
.	large	TRBJ1-4	TRBV4-1	TGCGCCAGCAGCCAGAGGAATGAAAAACTGTTTTTT	CASSQRNEKLFF
TRBD1	.	TRBJ1-2	TRBV7-6	TGTGCCAGCAGCCCTACAGGGGACTCTCGGCCGGATGGCTACACCTTC	CASSPTGDSRPDGYTF
.	medium-sized	TRBJ1-4	TRBV2	TGTGCCGGAAGGGGATCTAGGGAAAAACTGTTTTTT	CAGRGSREKLFF
.	.	TRBJ2-7	TRBV27	TGTGCCAGCAGTTTATGTGGGGGCTGCGAGCAGTACTTC	CASSLCGGCEQYF
TRBD1	.	TRBJ1-2	TRBV5-6	TGTGCCAGCAGCTTCGGACAGGGGGACTATGGCTACACCTTC	CASSFGQGDYGYTF
.	.	TRBJ2-2	TRBV7-3	TGTGCCAGCAGCCAGTCGAACACCGGGGAGCTGTTTTTT	CASSQSNTGELFF
TRBD2	.	TRBJ2-1	TRBV30	TGTGCCTGGAGCGCGGGACTAGCGGGGGAGCAGTTCTTC	CAWSAGLAGEQFF
TRBD1	once	TRBJ1-1	TRBV27	TGTGCCAGCAGTTGGCATCACAGGGGAGGACTCACTGAAGCTTTCTTT	CASSWHHRGGLTEAFF
TRBD1	.	TRBJ1-1	TRBV29-1	TGCAGCAAAGAGGAGGGGGCGAGGTGCACTGAAGCTTTCTTT	CSKEEGARCTEAFF
.	.	TRBJ2-5	TRBV14	TGTGCCAGCAGCCATGCCGCAGGGACCGCGTACGGAGAGACCCAGTACTTC	CASSHAAGTAYGETQYF
.	.	TRBJ1-5	TRBV19	TGTGCCAGTTCCTTGGTCCCTGAGGGCCAGCCCCAGCATTTT	CASSLVPEGQPQHF
TRBD1	.	TRBJ2-1	TRBV4-1	TGCGCCAGCAGCCAAGGCCCCGGGACAGGGCGTCTGGTCGGTACCAATGAGCAGTTCTTC	CASSQGPGTGRLVGTNEQFF
.	.	TRBJ1-2	TRBV11-2	TGTGCCAGCAGCTTAGGGGGGCTGGGCTACACCTTC	CASSLGGLGYTF
.	.	TRBJ1-2	TRBV18	TGTGCCAGCTCACCAGAGGTAGGCCCTTTCTATGGCTACACCTTC	CASSPEVGPFYGYTF
.	.	TRBJ2-3	TRBV5-1	TGCGCCAGCAGCTTGACAGATACGCAGTATTTT	CASSLTDTQYF
.	.	TRBJ1-2	TRBV5-6	TGTGCCAGCAGCTTTCGGGGGCGAGCTAACTATGGCTACACCTTC	CASSFRGRANYGYTF
.	.	TRBJ1-2	TRBV4-1	TGCGCCAGCAGCCAATTAGCTAACTATGGCTACACCTTC	CASSQLANYGYTF
TRBD1	.	TRBJ2-5	TRBV7-9	TGTGCCAGCAGCTTAGGTTCATTGGGACAGGGGCAAGAGACCCAGTACTTC	CASSLGSLGQGQETQYF
.	few	TRBJ1-2	TRBV2	TGTGCCAGCAGTGCCGGGGATGGCTACACCTTC	CASSAGDGYTF
.	.	TRBJ1-2	TRBV30	TGTGCCTGGAGTTCGTATCGGCAGACTCGGAGGGGGGGCTACACCTTC	CAWSSYRQTRRGGYTF
.	.	TRBJ1-5	TRBV6-6	TGTGCCAGCAGTGGACAGCCCCCTTTCAATCAGCCCCAGCATTTT	CASSGQPPFNQPQHF
.	.	TRBJ1-4	TRBV7-9	TGTGCCAGCAGCCCAGGCGCAACTAATGAAAAACTGTTTTTT	CASSPGATNEKLFF
.	.	TRBJ2-1	TRBV18	TGTGCCAGCTCACGGTCTTTAGGAGGACAGAATGAGCAGTTCTTC	CASSRSLGGQNEQFF
TRBD2	.	TRBJ2-1	TRBV5-1	TGCGCCAGCAGCCCCGGGGCGCTAGCGGGGGGTGAGCAGTTCTTC	CASSPGALAGGEQFF
TRBD1	few	TRBJ2-3	TRBV9	TGTGCCAGCAGCACTCGACAGGGTACTAGCACAGATACGCAGTATTTT	CASSTRQGTSTDTQYF
TRBD2	.	TRBJ2-1	TRBV4-1	TGCGCCAGCAGCCGAAAAACTAGCGGGGGGGCCGGGGTTCCGGCCTACAATGAGCAGTTCTTC	CASSRKTSGGAGVPAYNEQFF
.	.	TRBJ2-7	TRBV7-6	TGTGCCAGCAGCCAAGTTTGGAGGGGGCGCTTGGCCGAGCAGTACTTC	CASSQVWRGRLAEQYF
.	few	TRBJ1-6	TRBV6-1	TGTGCCAGCTCTGGCCAATTAAATTCACCCCTCCACTTT	CASSGQLNSPLHF
TRBD1	.	TRBJ1-4	TRBV9	TGTGCCAGCAGCGCGCGACAGGGAGGTGAAAAACTGTTTTTT	CASSARQGGEKLFF
.	.	TRBJ1-1	TRBV19	TGTGCCAGTATGGACAGAGGAAACACTGAAGCTTTCTTT	CASMDRGNTEAFF
.	.	TRBJ1-6	TRBV18	TGTGCCAGCTCACTCTCGGGACCGATAAATTCACCCCTCCACTTT	CASSLSGPINSPLHF
.	few	TRBJ2-1	TRBV5-5	TGTGCCAGCAGCGCGGGCAGGGTGTCAGGCGATGAGCAGTTCTTC	CASSAGRVSGDEQFF
TRBD2	few	TRBJ2-1	TRBV5-6	TGTGCCAGCAGCCCCGGACTAGCGCGGAGAAATGAGCAGTTCTTC	CASSPGLARRNEQFF
.	.	TRBJ2-7	TRBV7-8	TGTGCCAGCAGCCGGACGTCTTCCTACGAGCAGTACTTC	CASSRTSSYEQYF
.	few	TRBJ1-2	TRBV6-6	TGTGCCAGCAGGGGGGACATGATTGGCTACACCTTC	CASRGDMIGYTF
.	once	TRBJ1-6	TRBV7-8	TGTGCCAGCAGCTTAGCGCCGTTGCAGGGAGTCGTGACCCTCCACTTT	CASSLAPLQGVVTLHF
.	few	TRBJ2-7	TRBV19	TGTGCCAGTAGTATTTACGGTCAAGGGGAGCAGTACTTC	CASSIYGQGEQYF
TRBD1	.	TRBJ2-3	TRBV18	TGTGCCAGCTCACCATTCCGGGACAGGGGGGGAGATACGCAGTATTTT	CASSPFRDRGGDTQYF
.	few	TRBJ1-2	TRBV29-1	TGCAGCGTTGTCGTCGAGGGCTATGGCTACACCTTC	CSVVVEGYGYTF
.	.	TRBJ2-1	TRBV27	TGTGCCAGCAGTTGGAGGGTCTTCTCCTACAATGAGCAGTTCTTC	CASSWRVFSYNEQFF
.	.	TRBJ1-5	TRBV10-2	TGCGCCAGCAGTTTACAGGGAGGGCAGCCCCAGCATTTT	CASSLQGGQPQHF
.	once	TRBJ1-5	TRBV6-5	TGTGCCAGCAGCCCGGAGAGGCGCAATCAGCCCCAGCATTTT	CASSPERRNQPQHF
.	.	TRBJ1-6	TRBV6-1	TGTGCCAGCAGTGAATTCAGGGTTGACCGACTCCTCCACTTT	CASSEFRVDRLLHF